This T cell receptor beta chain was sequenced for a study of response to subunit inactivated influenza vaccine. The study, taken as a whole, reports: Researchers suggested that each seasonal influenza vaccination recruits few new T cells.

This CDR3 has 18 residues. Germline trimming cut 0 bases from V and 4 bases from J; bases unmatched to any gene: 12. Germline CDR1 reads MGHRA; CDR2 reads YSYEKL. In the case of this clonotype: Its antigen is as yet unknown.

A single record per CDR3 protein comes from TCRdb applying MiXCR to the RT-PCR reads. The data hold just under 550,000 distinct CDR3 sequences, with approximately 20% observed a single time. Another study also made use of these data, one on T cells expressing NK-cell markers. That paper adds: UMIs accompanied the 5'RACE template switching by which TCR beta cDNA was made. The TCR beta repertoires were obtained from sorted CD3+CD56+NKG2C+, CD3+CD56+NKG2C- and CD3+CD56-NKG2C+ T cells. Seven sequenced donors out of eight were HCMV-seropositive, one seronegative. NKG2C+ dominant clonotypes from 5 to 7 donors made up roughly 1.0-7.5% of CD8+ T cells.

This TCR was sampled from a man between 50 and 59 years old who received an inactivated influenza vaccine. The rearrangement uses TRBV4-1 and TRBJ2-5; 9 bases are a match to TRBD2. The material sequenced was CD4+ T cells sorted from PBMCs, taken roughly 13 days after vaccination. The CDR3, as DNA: TGCGCCAGCAGCCAAGATACTGCGGGGGGGCCTAGTGGAGAGACCCAGTACTTC. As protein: CASSQDTAGGPSGETQYF.